The clone carrying this T cell receptor beta chain came up a few times. What it binds is not known. In replicate PCRs of sorted subsets, approximately 200 ng DNA, approximately 28,000 T cell genomes, was used. Sequencing was performed with immunoSEQ multiplex PCR; in TCRdb, only in-frame clones are kept and a portion is missing. The table lists roughly 1 million clones, 70% to 80% of them singletons, with 0.5% to 0.6% in the top ten. The data belong to a study of shared clonotypes between healthy human individuals. Study-level results: Sequencing of the sorted subsets was shown by rarefaction to be incomplete despite large depth. Generation probability values for non-shared clonotypes were lower than those for clonotypes shared by all four donors.

HIV-negative, healthy adults without recent acute infections or vaccinations were the donors. The ends were cut back, 5 bases at V and 0 bases at J, with 13 bases in the middle. Germline V gives CDR1 SGHVS, CDR2 FQNEAQ. This CDR3 has 15 residues. This clonotype originated in a man aged 18-30 years in good health. Some clones in this sample may be carry-over from other donors' samples. The chain links TRBV7-8 to TRBJ1-1; D gene uncertain. The specimen was memory CD4+ T cells from PBMCs. Subset in this sample: CD45RA-negative fraction. CDR3 region: CASSTRDLMNTEAFF. The CDR3 DNA reads as TGTGCCAGCAGCACCCGGGATCTCATGAACACTGAAGCTTTCTTT. The full variable domain, with the rest looked up from reference TRBV7-8 and TRBJ1-1, is GAGVSQSPRYKVAKRGQDVALRCDPISGHVSLFWYQQALGQGPEFLTYFQNEAQLDKSGLPSDRFFAERPEGSVSTLKIQRTQQEDSAVYLCASSTRDLMNTEAFFGQGTRLTVV.